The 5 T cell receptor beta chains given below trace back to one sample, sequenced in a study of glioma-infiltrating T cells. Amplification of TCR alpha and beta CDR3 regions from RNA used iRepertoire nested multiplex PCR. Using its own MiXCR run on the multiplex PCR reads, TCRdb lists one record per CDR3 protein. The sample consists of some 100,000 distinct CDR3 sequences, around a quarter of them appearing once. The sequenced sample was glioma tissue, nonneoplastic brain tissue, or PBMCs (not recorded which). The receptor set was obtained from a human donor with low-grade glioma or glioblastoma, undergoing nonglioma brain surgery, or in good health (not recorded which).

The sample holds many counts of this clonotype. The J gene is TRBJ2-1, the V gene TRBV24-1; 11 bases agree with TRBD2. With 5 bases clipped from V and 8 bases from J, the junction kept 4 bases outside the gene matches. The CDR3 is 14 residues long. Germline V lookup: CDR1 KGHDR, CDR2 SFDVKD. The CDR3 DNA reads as TGTGCCACCAGTGTTAGCGGGGGGGCCGATGAGCAGTTCTTC. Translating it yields CATSVSGGADEQFF.

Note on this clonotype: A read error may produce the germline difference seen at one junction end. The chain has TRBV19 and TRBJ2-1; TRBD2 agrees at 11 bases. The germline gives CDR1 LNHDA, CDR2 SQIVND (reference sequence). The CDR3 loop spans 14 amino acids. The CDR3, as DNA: TGTGCCAGTAGTCGACTAGCGGGAAGCAATAAGCAGTTCTTC. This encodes CASSRLAGSNKQFF.

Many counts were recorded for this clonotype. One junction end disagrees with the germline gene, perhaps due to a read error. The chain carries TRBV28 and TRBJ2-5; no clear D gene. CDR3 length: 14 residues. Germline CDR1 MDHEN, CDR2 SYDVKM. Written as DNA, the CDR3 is TGTGCCAGCGTGCCCCTAGGTGGGCAAGAGGCCCAGTACTTC. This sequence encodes CASVPLGGQEAQYF.

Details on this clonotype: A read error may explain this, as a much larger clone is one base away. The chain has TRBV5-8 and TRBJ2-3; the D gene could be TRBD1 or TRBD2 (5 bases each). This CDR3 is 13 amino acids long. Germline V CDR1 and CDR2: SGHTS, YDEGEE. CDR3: CASNLPPGSTQYF. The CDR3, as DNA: TGTGCCAGCAACTTGCCCCCAGGGAGTACGCAGTATTTT.

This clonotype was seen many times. CDR3 region: CASSSPGFGGYTF. In DNA form, the CDR3 reads TGTGCCAGCAGCTCGCCAGGGTTTGGAGGCTACACCTTC. The V call is TRBV7-2, the J call TRBJ1-2, with a weak D call TRBD1 (5 bases). This CDR3 is built from 13 residues. Trimming removed 4 bases from V and 8 bases from J, with 14 bases in between. Germline lookup yields CDR1 SGHTA and CDR2 FQGNSA.